This T cell receptor beta chain was profiled in a study of T cells in Graves' hyperthyroidism and ophthalmopathy. Study context: Before treatment of any kind, peripheral blood was taken at initial diagnosis.

This CDR3 spans 12 amino acids. CDR1 and CDR2 from the germline V gene are DFQATT and SNEGSKA (reference sequence). The V end was cut by 4 bases, the J end by 6 bases, with 10 bases between. What was amplified from RNA transcripts were TCR beta CDR3 regions. Carried out on the TCR CDR3, a first-round RT-PCR used the HTBI primer set. TCRdb re-called the multiplex PCR reads through MiXCR, storing one row per CDR3 protein. The repertoire includes over 500,000 distinct CDR3 sequences, about a sixth of them detected once, and around 17% sits in the top ten. Ophthalmopathy patients showed a Clinical Activity Score of at least 3, NOSPECS grade of at least 4 and duration under 3 months. Isolation of PBMCs was performed on approximately 10 ml fresh peripheral blood. In its sample, this clonotype was seen many times.

The clonotype originates from a woman younger than 30 with Graves' ophthalmopathy. The chain uses TRBV20-1 and TRBJ2-1; D uncertain. Specimen: blood. The CDR3 region is CSATWTLNEQFF. The CDR3 DNA is TGCAGTGCTACCTGGACCCTCAATGAGCAGTTCTTC.